Below are 20 T cell receptor beta chains sequenced from a single sample in a study of T cells after yellow fever vaccination. In TCRdb, the 5' RACE reads were re-called with MiXCR into one record per CDR3 protein. In the table there are a few hundred thousand distinct CDR3 sequences, 8.1% of which are singletons. Specimen: PBMCs, collected 35 to 50 days after the first yellow fever vaccination. All receptors derive from a man younger than 35 who received the YFV17D yellow fever vaccine.

This clonotype was detected only a few times. The chain is built from TRBV20-1 and TRBJ2-1; 10 bases are a match to TRBD2. Germline CDR1 reads DFQATT; CDR2 reads SNEGSKA (reference sequence). This CDR3 has 14 residues. With V trimmed by 3 bases and J by 9 bases, 8 bases remained unmatched. As DNA, the CDR3 is TGCAGTGCTAGCCCCAGCGGGGGGGCTCGTGAGCAGTTCTTC. Amino acids: CSASPSGGAREQFF.

In its sample, this clonotype was seen many times. This chain joins TRBV3-1 and TRBJ1-2; no firm D call. Trimming shortened V by 0 bases and J by 7 bases, and 9 bases separated the two germline ends. This CDR3 has 13 amino acids. Looked up from germline, CDR1 is LGHDT and CDR2 is YNNKEL (reference sequence). The CDR3 protein is CASSQDEATGYTF. The DNA of the CDR3 is TGTGCCAGCAGCCAAGATGAGGCTACTGGCTACACCTTC.

This chain connects TRBV5-6 to TRBJ1-5; D gene ambiguous. This CDR3 spans 14 amino acids. Trimming shortened V by 1 base and J by 1 base, and 6 bases separated the two germline ends. The germline V gene has CDR1 SGHDT and CDR2 YYEEEE. CDR3 DNA: TGTGCCAGCAGCTTGTCGGTGAGCAATCAGCCCCAGCATTTT. Encoded protein: CASSLSVSNQPQHF.

The chain couples TRBV29-1 to TRBJ1-2; D not certain. CDR1 SQVTM and CDR2 ANQGSEA come from the germline V gene. This CDR3 has 12 residues. V lost 4 bases and J 0 bases, leaving 6 bases between the germline ends. The CDR3 loop is CSVAEANYGYTF. Here the CDR3 DNA reads TGCAGCGTTGCAGAGGCTAACTATGGCTACACCTTC.

J is TRBJ2-7 and V is TRBV5-1; 8 bases match TRBD2. After removal of 0 bases from V and 6 bases from J, the junction contained 5 bases not matched to a gene. Germline lookup yields CDR1 SGHRS and CDR2 YFSETQ. CDR3 size: 14 residues. This CDR3 is CASSLGRGGVEQYF. CDR3 sequence (DNA): TGCGCCAGCAGCTTGGGACGGGGGGGCGTCGAGCAGTACTTC. The variable domain in full, with the rest retrieved from reference TRBV5-1 and TRBJ2-7, is KAGVTQTPRYLIKTRGQQVTLSCSPISGHRSVSWYQQTPGQGLQFLFEYFSETQRNKGNFPGRFSGRQFSNSRSEMNVSTLELGDSALYLCASSLGRGGVEQYFGPGTRLTVT.

In this sample, this clonotype turned up many times. V and J are TRBV5-1 and TRBJ2-2; 8 bases map to TRBD2. Germline V gene lookup returns CDR1 SGHRS and CDR2 YFSETQ. The V segment lost 4 bases and the J segment 3 bases; nucleotides outside the gene matches: 5. The length of the CDR3 is 15 residues. For the CDR3, the DNA is TGCGCCAGCAGCCCGGTCGGGGGGGACACCGGGGAGCTGTTTTTT. It yields the protein CASSPVGGDTGELFF.

This clonotype was picked up a small number of times. This sequence joins TRBV2 and TRBJ2-3; no clear D gene. Germline values: CDR1 SNHLY, CDR2 FYNNEI. V lost 8 bases and J lost 0, with 12 bases in between. The CDR3 totals 14 residues. CDR3 amino acids: CASGLGMSTDTQYF. The CDR3 coding sequence is TGTGCCAGCGGCCTGGGAATGAGCACAGATACGCAGTATTTT.

Only a few counts were recorded for this clonotype. The chain links TRBV12-3 or TRBV12-4 to TRBJ2-7; 8 positions agree with TRBD1. The CDR3 has 14 amino acids. V shed 6 bases, J shed 6 bases, and the junction held 10 bases outside the gene matches. CDR3 in amino acids: CASSNYGQGREQYF. CDR3 bases: TGTGCCAGCAGCAATTACGGACAGGGACGCGAGCAGTACTTC.

The chain employs TRBV5-1 and TRBJ1-1, with 8 bases aligning to TRBD1. The V gene's germline CDR1 is SGHRS and CDR2 YFSETQ. V trimming: 6 bases; J trimming: 6 bases; junction bases outside the gene matches: 10. This CDR3 is 14 amino acids long. The CDR3 here is CASTPGQVNSEAFF. CDR3 nucleotides: TGCGCCAGCACCCCGGGACAGGTTAACTCTGAAGCTTTCTTT.

This clonotype has at least ten counts. The chain combines TRBV20-1 with TRBJ2-7; D not resolved. Germline lookup yields CDR1 DFQATT and CDR2 SNEGSKA (reference sequence). Trimming left V 1 base short and J 3 bases short, with 4 bases between. The CDR3 runs to 11 residues. The CDR3 protein is CSARGGYEQYF. Here the CDR3 DNA reads TGCAGTGCTAGAGGGGGCTACGAGCAGTACTTC.

This clonotype was detected a few times. This chain links TRBV6-1 with TRBJ2-1; 8 nucleotides line up with TRBD1. The CDR3 extends over 14 amino acids. Germline V gives CDR1 MNHNS, CDR2 SASEGT. Unmatched junction bases numbered 6, after V lost 6 bases and J lost 5 bases. CDR3 DNA: TGTGCCAGCAGGACCAGGGGGCTGCACAATGAGCAGTTCTTC. Translation gives CASRTRGLHNEQFF.

In its sample, this clonotype was seen a few times. The chain joins TRBV28 to TRBJ1-2, with TRBD1 as a possible D gene (5 bases). Germline V gene sequence: CDR1 MDHEN, CDR2 SYDVKM. V lost 3 bases, J lost 6 bases, and 23 bases lay in between. The CDR3 has 17 amino acids. CDR3 in DNA: TGTGCCAGCAGTTTCCGAGGGTCCTATGACAGCGTCCATGGCTACACCTTC. Amino acids: CASSFRGSYDSVHGYTF.

J is TRBJ2-2 and V is TRBV5-1, with unresolved D. V was clipped by 0 bases and J by 7 bases, with 19 bases between them. The CDR3 spans 17 residues. CDR1 and CDR2 from the germline V gene are SGHRS and YFSETQ. The CDR3: CASSLASAAGGLGELFF. In DNA, the CDR3 is TGCGCCAGCAGCTTGGCTTCCGCGGCAGGTGGTCTCGGGGAGCTGTTTTTT.

This chain connects TRBV24-1 to TRBJ2-1; 7 nucleotides align to TRBD2. CDR1 is KGHDR and CDR2 is SFDVKD in the germline V gene. The V segment lost 3 bases and the J segment 0 bases; nucleotides outside the gene matches: 4. The CDR3 spans 16 residues. CDR3 bases: TGTGCCACCAGTGATGTGACGGGGGGCTCCTACAATGAGCAGTTCTTC. Amino acids: CATSDVTGGSYNEQFF.

The chain recombines TRBV6-1 with TRBJ1-5, with D possibly being TRBD1 (5 bases). With 2 bases removed from V and 4 bases from J, the gap between germline ends came to 6 bases. Per the germline V gene, CDR1 is MNHNS and CDR2 is SASEGT. The CDR3 has 13 amino acids. Here the CDR3 DNA reads TGTGCCAGCAGTGAAAGGGGAAATCAGCCCCAGCATTTT. It encodes CASSERGNQPQHF.

The chain carries TRBV3-1 and TRBJ2-1; D not resolved. V lost 4 bases and J 7 bases, leaving 11 bases between the germline ends. The CDR3 has 13 residues. Germline-derived CDR1 and CDR2 are LGHDT and YNNKEL (reference sequence). CDR3 coding DNA: TGTGCCAGCAGCCCCCAGAGCTCTAATGAGCAGTTCTTC. Its translation is CASSPQSSNEQFF.

The chain carries TRBV5-6 and TRBJ2-2; 7 nucleotides agree with TRBD1. CDR3 size: 17 residues. Looked up from germline, CDR1 is SGHDT and CDR2 is YYEEEE. J was trimmed by 2 bases and V by 4 bases; bases with no gene match: 11. The CDR3 here is CASSRKATGRNTGELFF. CDR3 DNA: TGTGCCAGCAGCCGCAAAGCGACAGGGAGAAACACCGGGGAGCTGTTTTTT.

CDR3: CASSLPGGNEQFF. CDR3 in DNA: TGCGCCAGCAGCTTGCCGGGCGGCAATGAGCAGTTCTTC. The chain has TRBV5-1 and TRBJ2-1; D is uncertain. CDR3 length: 13 residues. The germline V gene has CDR1 SGHRS and CDR2 YFSETQ. The V gene lost 1 base and the J gene lost 6 bases, with 8 bases spanning the gap.

The chain recombines TRBV4-1 with TRBJ2-5; 7 nucleotides agree with TRBD2. The length of the CDR3 is 14 residues. J gave up 5 bases and V 4 bases, and 7 bases lay outside the gene matches. CDR1 is MGHRA, CDR2 YSYEKL, per germline. The CDR3 region is CASSPLLARETQYF. As DNA, the CDR3 is TGCGCCAGCAGCCCATTACTAGCGCGCGAGACCCAGTACTTC.

The rearrangement uses TRBV7-7 and TRBJ2-3; D may be TRBD2 (5 bases). This CDR3 region has 17 residues. The V gene lost 1 base and the J gene lost 4 bases, with 18 bases spanning the gap. In germline, CDR1 is SSHAT, CDR2 FNYEAQ (reference sequence). CDR3 sequence: CASSLGALGSGADTQYF. The CDR3 DNA reads as TGTGCCAGCAGCTTAGGGGCTTTAGGGAGCGGCGCAGATACGCAGTATTTT.